This T cell receptor beta chain was recorded in a study of T-cell memory formation after mild COVID-19 (dated by TCRdb to the early 2020s). Some background on the complete study: Most TCR sequence clusters were specific to one of the two donors. T-cell clones expanding and contracting after mild COVID-19 in two donors were tracked by longitudinal TCRalpha and TCRbeta repertoire sequencing. Two young, previously healthy adult volunteers made up the cohort, one male and one female.

This clonotype was picked up a small number of times. Its antigen has not been determined. No qualities accompany the bases; no much larger clone lies one base away. Sequenced on an Illumina NovaSeq 6000. cDNA libraries for TCRalpha and TCRbeta were prepared by 5'RACE using constant-segment primers, with sample barcodes and unique molecular identifiers added. RNA was extracted from every sample with Trizol reagent. Amplification of the libraries took two PCR steps, and the second step added a second sample barcode plus Illumina TruSeq adapters. Sequencing of the libraries was done on an Illumina NovaSeq, producing 2 x 150 bp paired-end reads. The authors' analysis ran thus. The reads were demultiplexed and collapsed into UMI-guided consensus sequences using migec v1.2.7. With mixcr v2.1.11, UMI consensuses were aligned to TRA and TRB V and J templates and assembled into clonotypes. Clonotypes were classified as expanded or contracted when called significant by both edgeR and NoisET, with noise models trained on biological replicates. For edgeR calls, the cutoffs were a false discovery rate-adjusted p below 0.01 and a log2 fold-change threshold of 1. As an exploratory analysis of dynamics, PCA with hierarchical clustering was applied to max-normalized trajectories of the 1000 most abundant clonotypes. The CD4 or CD8 phenotype of responding clones was assigned using the separately sequenced CD4+ and CD8+ repertoires. Using fastp trimming at Q25 and MiXCR clonotype assembly, TCRdb reanalyzed the public sequencing data and kept in-frame beta chains. Entries that share a CDR3 protein sequence are merged under the most common genes and DNA. What appears here as the V and J calls and clone size reflects TCRdb's work, not the paper's. The sample data list roughly 89,000 distinct CDR3 sequences, and 10% to 15% of these were observed just once. The ten largest make up about 27% of the sample.

V drops 0 bases and J drops 4 bases, leaving 13 bases in between. The CDR3 covers 15 residues, taking in both the cysteine and the phenylalanine. Only CDR3 DNA remains: 45 bases, in frame from the first base. CDR1 LNHNV and CDR2 YYDKDF were looked up in the germline V gene (reference sequence). Overall results and qualifications from the work: Only a couple of mild cases were covered by the study, and larger cohorts that include severe cases with pre-infection samples were considered necessary. SARS-CoV-2 specificity of the second-wave clones peaking on day 37 was not confirmed. Balanced CD4/CD8 phenotypes were observed for clones contracting from day 15 to 85, whereas a bias towards CD4+ was observed for a second wave of clones expanding from day 15 to 37. Some responding clones were detected in pre-infection memory, suggesting pre-existing cross-reactive memory T cells joined the SARS-CoV-2 response. Contracting CD4+ clones were located mainly in the CM and EM memory subsets, whereas CD8+ clones were found to be enriched in EMRA.

Ficoll-Paque density gradient centrifugation was the method used to isolate PBMCs. The receptor's source is an adult woman who had mild COVID-19 (a few samples of this study predate the infection). The sample titles of this study are shuffled in the database, so cell type and time point are left out; the donor was told from shared clones. Sequencing input: PBMCs or a T cell subset sorted from them (not recorded which). The chain is encoded by TRBV15 joined to TRBJ2-7; there is no confident call for the D gene. CDR3 reads: CATSRDLEQKYEQYF. The DNA is TGTGCCACCAGCAGAGATTTAGAACAGAAATACGAGCAGTACTTC.